A single sample gave rise to the 26 T cell receptor beta chains below, sequenced in a study of human T cells and chemical hapten exposure. Each CDR3 protein gets one entry after TCRdb re-called the RACE reads with MiXCR. This sample has 150,000 to 200,000 distinct CDR3 sequences; approximately 31% occur once, and the top ten carry less than 3.5%. Time point denoted: pre-sensitization, week 0. As for treatment: therapeutic diphenylcyclopropenone sensitization with weekly scalp DPC. The specimen was whole blood, collected in connection with sensitization to the hapten diphenylcyclopropenone (DPC). Every receptor here comes from a woman younger than 45 with alopecia areata. Some clones in this sample may be carry-over from other donors' samples.

This clonotype was seen more than once but under ten times. In nucleotides, the CDR3 is TGCAGTGCTAGAGATCTTGGGCCCCCAGAGACCCAGTACTTC. Its translation is CSARDLGPPETQYF. V is TRBV20-1 and J is TRBJ2-5; D is unresolved. This CDR3 has 14 amino acids. Trimming cost V 0 bases and J 4 bases, with 12 bases left between them. CDR1 is DFQATT and CDR2 is SNEGSKA in the germline V gene (reference sequence).

A few counts support this clonotype. The genes are TRBV7-8 and TRBJ2-3; D tentatively fits TRBD1 or TRBD2 (5 bases each). The V end lost 5 bases, the J end lost 10 bases, and 25 bases lay between the germline ends. Looked up from germline, CDR1 is SGHVS and CDR2 is FQNEAQ. CDR3 size: 16 residues. This CDR3 is CASSRGLGRAVDAQYF. In DNA form, the CDR3 reads TGTGCCAGCAGCCGGGGTTTGGGCAGGGCCGTCGATGCGCAGTATTTT.

This clonotype was detected only a few times. The chain is built from TRBV5-4 and TRBJ2-2; D remains unclear. The CDR3 extends over 14 amino acids. Germline V gene lookup returns CDR1 SGHNT and CDR2 YYREEE (reference sequence). Trimming pared 0 bases from V and 3 bases from J, leaving 6 bases between. Here the CDR3 DNA reads TGTGCCAGCAGCTTGGACCGATACACCGGGGAGCTGTTTTTT. As protein: CASSLDRYTGELFF.

There are a few counts of this clonotype. The J gene is TRBJ2-1, the V gene TRBV9, with D maybe TRBD1 (7 bases). V gave up 0 bases and J gave up 9 bases, with 13 bases separating them. CDR1 is SGDLS and CDR2 is YYNGEE in the germline V gene. The CDR3 is made up of 14 amino acids. CDR3 DNA sequence: TGTGCCAGCAGCGTAGGGCAGGGGGGCACTGAGCAGTTCTTC. As protein: CASSVGQGGTEQFF. The full variable domain, in which reference TRBV9 and TRBJ2-1 provide the parts outside the CDR3, is DSGVTQTPKHLITATGQRVTLRCSPRSGDLSVYWYQQSLDQGLQFLIQYYNGEERAKGNILERFSAQQFPDLHSELNLSSLELGDSALYFCASSVGQGGTEQFFGPGTRLTVL.

This clonotype was counted between two and nine times. V is TRBV7-2 and J is TRBJ2-3, with TRBD2 as a possible D gene (6 bases). There are 15 residues in the CDR3. With 5 bases removed from V and 6 bases from J, the gap between germline ends came to 18 bases. Germline V gene data show CDR1 as SGHTA and CDR2 as FQGNSA. CDR3 DNA: TGTGCCAGCAGCCCCGGGACTCCCCCCCCCGATACGCAGTATTTT. The encoded protein is CASSPGTPPPDTQYF.

Only a few counts were recorded for this clonotype. The chain is built from TRBV20-1 and TRBJ2-7; D gene ambiguous. Germline CDR1 and CDR2: DFQATT and SNEGSKA (reference sequence). This CDR3 has 14 residues. V gave up 2 bases and J gave up 2 bases, with 13 bases separating them. The DNA for the CDR3 is TGCAGTGCTAGAAAGATGCAGGCGGCCTACGAGCAGTACTTC. This sequence encodes CSARKMQAAYEQYF.

This clonotype has just one count. This chain connects TRBV7-9 to TRBJ2-2; D remains unclear. This CDR3 region has 14 residues. Germline CDR1 and CDR2: SEHNR and FQNEAQ (reference sequence). V lost 7 bases and J 3 bases, leaving 12 bases between the germline ends. The CDR3 protein is CASTTEIDTGELFF. The CDR3 region has the DNA TGTGCCAGCACCACAGAGATTGACACCGGGGAGCTGTTTTTT.

This clonotype was seen only a few times. This sequence joins TRBV5-6 and TRBJ2-7; 8 nucleotides align to TRBD1. J was trimmed by 6 bases and V by 4 bases; bases with no gene match: 3. Germline CDR1 reads SGHDT; CDR2 reads YYEEEE. The CDR3 totals 12 residues. Here the CDR3 DNA reads TGTGCCAGCAGCGAGACAGGGGCCGAGCAGTACTTC. Protein product: CASSETGAEQYF.

In the case of this clonotype: A junction end diverges from the germline sequence, so it may reflect a read error. V is TRBV28 and J is TRBJ1-1, with D tentatively TRBD1 (5 bases). The CDR3 loop spans 15 amino acids. CDR1 and CDR2 (germline): MDHEN, SYDVKM. CDR3: CASSPRSGFGTGAFF. The CDR3 region has the DNA TGTGCCAGCAGTCCCCGGTCAGGGTTTGGCACTGGAGCTTTCTTT. Complete variable domain (other parts from reference TRBV28 and TRBJ1-1): DVKVTQSSRYLVKRTGEKVFLECVQDMDHENMFWYRQDPGLGLRLIYFSYDVKMKEKGDIPEGYSVSREKKERFSLILESASTNQTSMYLCASSPRSGFGTGAFFGQGTRLTVV.

The J gene is TRBJ1-5, the V gene TRBV7-9, with unresolved D. The CDR3 loop spans 12 amino acids. The germline gives CDR1 SEHNR, CDR2 FQNEAQ (reference sequence). The ends were cut back, 3 bases at V and 3 bases at J, with 3 bases in the middle. The CDR3 sequence is CASSLLNQPQHF. CDR3 sequence (DNA): TGTGCCAGCAGCTTGCTCAATCAGCCCCAGCATTTT.

The chain links TRBV6-5 to TRBJ2-1, with D possibly matching TRBD1 (5 bases). V was clipped by 5 bases and J by 4 bases, with 21 bases between them. The CDR3 sequence is 17 residues long. The germline V gene encodes CDR1 MNHEY and CDR2 SVGAGI. This chain's CDR3 is CASSRAAGINPYNEQFF. CDR3 DNA sequence: TGTGCCAGCAGTCGGGCGGCAGGGATAAACCCTTACAATGAGCAGTTCTTC.

The genes are TRBV5-5 and TRBJ1-4; no clear D. This CDR3 contains 13 residues. Germline loops: CDR1 SGHKS, CDR2 YYEKEE (reference sequence). Trimming stripped 5 bases from V and 8 bases from J, with 13 bases between. The CDR3 DNA sequence: TGTGCCAGCAGGCGGAGACCTGAGGAAAAACTGTTTTTT. Amino acid sequence: CASRRRPEEKLFF.

This clonotype has just a few counts. The chain is built from TRBV5-1 and TRBJ2-3; TRBD2 matches at 10 bases. The CDR3 consists of 17 residues. The V and J ends lost 0 bases and 2 bases, in that order; junction bases with no gene match: 6. CDR1 SGHRS and CDR2 YFSETQ come from the germline V gene. CDR3 residues: CASSLGLAGANTDTQYF. CDR3 in DNA: TGCGCCAGCAGCTTGGGTCTAGCGGGGGCGAACACAGATACGCAGTATTTT.

J is TRBJ2-7 and V is TRBV29-1; possible D gene TRBD1, 5 bases. V lost 3 bases and J 0 bases, leaving 9 bases between the germline ends. CDR1 and CDR2 from the germline V gene are SQVTM and ANQGSEA. This CDR3 has 13 residues. The CDR3 protein is CSVEGQSSYEQYF. The CDR3 coding sequence is TGCAGCGTTGAGGGGCAGAGCTCCTACGAGCAGTACTTC.

The chain combines TRBV28 with TRBJ2-4, with 7 bases lining up with TRBD1. The germline V gene has CDR1 MDHEN and CDR2 SYDVKM. CDR3 length: 14 amino acids. CDR3 protein: CDTGAVFTKNIQYF. In DNA, the CDR3 is TGTGACACAGGGGCGGTTTTTACCAAAAACATTCAGTACTTC.

The genes are TRBV15 and TRBJ1-5; TRBD1 matches at 7 bases. Germline-derived CDR1 and CDR2 are LNHNV and YYDKDF (reference sequence). CDR3 length: 15 amino acids. The junction had 6 bases not matched to a gene; V was cut back by 0 bases and J by 7 bases. The CDR3 region has the DNA TGTGCCACCAGCAGAGAGGGAACAGGGGTCCAGCCCCAGCATTTT. Translation gives CATSREGTGVQPQHF.

There are a few counts of this clonotype. This chain uses TRBV28 with TRBJ1-4; D gene unclear. Germline loops: CDR1 MDHEN, CDR2 SYDVKM. Trimming took off 2 bases at V and 8 bases at J, with 12 bases between the two ends. There are 14 residues in the CDR3. The CDR3 loop reads CASSLDTLGEKLFF. In DNA, the CDR3 is TGTGCCAGCAGTTTAGACACACTGGGGGAAAAACTGTTTTTT.

Only a few counts were recorded for this clonotype. CDR3: CASSFARDSSYEQYF. Here the CDR3 DNA reads TGTGCCAGCAGTTTTGCCCGGGACAGCTCCTACGAGCAGTACTTC. The chain joins TRBV28 to TRBJ2-7, with 7 bases fitting TRBD1. Germline V gives CDR1 MDHEN, CDR2 SYDVKM. CDR3 size: 15 residues. The V and J ends lost 3 bases and 0 bases, in that order; junction bases with no gene match: 5.

The V gene is TRBV2, the J gene TRBJ2-7; D may match TRBD1 or TRBD2 (7 bases each). Trimming took 10 bases from V and 3 from J, leaving 19 bases between them. The CDR3 is 14 amino acids. The germline gives CDR1 SNHLY, CDR2 FYNNEI. The CDR3 nucleotides read TGTGCCACCCAGGCAGGGGGGGCTAACTACGAGCAGTACTTC. Encoded protein: CATQAGGANYEQYF.

This clonotype was seen a few times. For the CDR3, the DNA is TGTGCCATCAGGGAGGGGGGACAGAACTATGGCTACACCTTC. Translation: CAIREGGQNYGYTF. The V and J genes are TRBV10-3 and TRBJ1-2; 7 bases match TRBD1. CDR1 ENHRY and CDR2 SYGVKD come from the germline V gene. The CDR3 sequence is 14 residues long. The ends lost 6 bases at V and 2 bases at J; junction bases unmatched: 6.

This clonotype was seen many times. The rearrangement joins TRBV29-1 to TRBJ2-3; weak D call: TRBD1 (6 bases). There are 13 residues in the CDR3. The V end lost 3 bases, the J end lost 4 bases, and 11 bases lay between the germline ends. The V gene's germline CDR1 is SQVTM and CDR2 ANQGSEA. The CDR3 sequence is CSVDGGPADTQYF. CDR3 bases: TGCAGCGTTGATGGGGGCCCGGCAGATACGCAGTATTTT.

V gene TRBV29-1 combines with J gene TRBJ2-4, with TRBD1 identical over 8 bases. J lost 4 bases, V lost 4 bases, and 3 bases had no gene match. This CDR3 is 13 amino acids long. Germline assignment: CDR1 SQVTM and CDR2 ANQGSEA. The CDR3 bases are TGCAGCGTTGGGGACAGGACGAAAAACATTCAGTACTTC. It codes for CSVGDRTKNIQYF.

The DNA for the CDR3 is TGTGCCAGCAGCCCCGGCAGGGTGGATTCACCCCTCCACTTT. It translates to CASSPGRVDSPLHF. The chain employs TRBV7-9 and TRBJ1-6; possible D gene TRBD1, 5 bases. This CDR3 is built from 14 residues. The V end was cut by 5 bases, the J end by 8 bases, with 13 bases between. The germline CDR1 and CDR2 sequences are SEHNR and FQNEAQ (reference sequence). The entire variable domain, with the rest obtained from reference TRBV7-9 and TRBJ1-6, is as follows: DTGVSQNPRHKITKRGQNVTFRCDPISEHNRLYWYRQTLGQGPEFLTYFQNEAQLEKSRLLSDRFSAERPKGSFSTLEIQRTEQGDSAMYLCASSPGRVDSPLHFGNGTRLTVT.

V gene TRBV28 combines with J gene TRBJ1-4; D not certain. The CDR3 has 14 amino acids. The germline CDR1 and CDR2 sequences are MDHEN and SYDVKM. V was trimmed by 7 bases and J by 7 bases, leaving 16 bases between them. CDR3 loop: CASTPGVIGEKLFF. CDR3 sequence (DNA): TGTGCCAGCACCCCAGGTGTGATCGGTGAAAAACTGTTTTTT.

This chain uses TRBV5-6 with TRBJ1-1; D unclear. The CDR3 is 15 amino acids. Germline CDR1 reads SGHDT; CDR2 reads YYEEEE. The V gene lost 1 base and the J gene lost 1 base, with 11 bases spanning the gap. This CDR3 is CASSLSSRANTEAFF. The CDR3 DNA follows: TGTGCCAGCAGCTTGTCATCCAGAGCGAACACTGAAGCTTTCTTT.

J is TRBJ1-1 and V is TRBV6-2 or TRBV6-3; D is unclear. The germline V gene encodes CDR1 MNHEY and CDR2 SVGEGT. Trimming shortened V by 6 bases and J by 10 bases, and 15 bases separated the two germline ends. The length of the CDR3 is 12 residues. In DNA form, the CDR3 reads TGTGCCAGCAGCGGTCCGGGCCGAGTAGCTTTCTTT. It specifies CASSGPGRVAFF.